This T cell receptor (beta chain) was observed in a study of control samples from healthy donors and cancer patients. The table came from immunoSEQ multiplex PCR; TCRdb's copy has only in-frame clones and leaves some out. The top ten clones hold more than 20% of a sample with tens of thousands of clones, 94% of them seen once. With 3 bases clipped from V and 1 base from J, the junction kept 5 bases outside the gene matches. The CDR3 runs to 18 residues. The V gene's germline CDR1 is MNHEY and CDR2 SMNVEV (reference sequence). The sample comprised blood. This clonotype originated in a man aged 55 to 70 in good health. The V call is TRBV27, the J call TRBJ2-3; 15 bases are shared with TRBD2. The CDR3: CASSLGLAGGGGTDTQYF. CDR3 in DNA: TGTGCCAGCAGTTTGGGACTAGCGGGAGGAGGGGGCACAGATACGCAGTATTTT.